This T cell receptor (beta chain) was captured in a study of a mutant IDH1 vaccine in newly diagnosed glioma. Germline V lookup: CDR1 PRHDT, CDR2 FYEKMQ (reference sequence). CDR3 size: 13 residues. The V end was cut by 5 bases, the J end by 7 bases, with 15 bases between. This clone was detected a few times. What it binds is unknown. The time point here: week 35, safety follow-up. With topical imiquimod, each dose of the vaccine consisted of 300 ug of mutant IDH1 20-mer peptide. Assay: immunoSEQ multiplex PCR; the TCRdb copy retains only in-frame clones and omits some. The data show tens of thousands of clones, with about 82% seen just once and over 9% held by the top ten. General study findings and limits: Pseudoprogression looked unconnected to shifts in top peripheral T cell clonotypes.

The source is a man aged 40-50 years with glioma. The chain recombines TRBV13 with TRBJ2-7, with D perhaps matching TRBD2 (7 bases). The source was PBMCs, collected from a glioma patient whose treatment included an IDH1 peptide vaccine. CDR3 sequence: CASSQGRVGEQYF. In DNA, the CDR3 is TGTGCCAGCAGCCAGGGGAGGGTGGGGGAGCAGTACTTC.